These 2 T cell receptor beta chains came from one sample sequenced in a study of T cells in Graves' hyperthyroidism and ophthalmopathy. Template material for amplifying TCR beta CDR3 regions consisted of RNA transcripts. A first-round RT-PCR of the TCR CDR3 used the HTBI primer set. One entry per CDR3 protein results from TCRdb running MiXCR on the multiplex PCR reads. Counted here are nearly 600,000 distinct CDR3 sequences, approximately 14% occurring once; the ten biggest clones make up about 7%. Sequences were obtained from blood. These receptors were obtained from a woman aged 18-29 years with Graves' ophthalmopathy.

This clonotype has more than one count but fewer than ten. The CDR3 sequence: CASTLGAGRTLDYTF. In DNA form, the CDR3 reads TGTGCCAGTACATTGGGGGCAGGGAGGACTTTAGACTACACCTTC. This chain connects TRBV19 to TRBJ1-2, with D perhaps TRBD1 (6 bases). The length of the CDR3 is 15 residues. CDR1 LNHDA and CDR2 SQIVND come from the germline V gene (reference sequence). V dropped 7 bases and J dropped 10 bases, with 25 bases sitting between them.

The V gene is TRBV27, the J gene TRBJ2-3; D ambiguous. CDR3 size: 14 residues. The V end lost 3 bases, the J end lost 4 bases, and 11 bases lay between the germline ends. Germline V gives CDR1 MNHEY, CDR2 SMNVEV (reference sequence). The CDR3 spells CASSFLGIPDTQYF. The CDR3 nucleotides are TGTGCCAGCAGTTTTTTGGGGATCCCAGATACGCAGTATTTT.